A selection of T cell receptor beta chains follows, all from one sample in a study of blood T cell repertoires in COVID-19. The assay was immunoSEQ multiplex PCR, and TCRdb's table has in-frame clones only and misses some. The sample yields fewer than 250,000 clones, roughly 90% seen once. Sequences were obtained from peripheral blood. These receptors came from a woman between 35 and 50 years old who had recovered from COVID-19. The CDR3 runs from the conserved cysteine through the conserved F or W. The D gene is left open where the match is weak. Clone size appears in some rows only: once, few, many, or a class for an expanded clone.

>NA|TRBJ1-6|TRBV19|NA
CASSHLSSYNSPLHF
TGTGCCAGTAGTCACTTGAGCTCCTATAATTCACCCCTCCACTTT
>NA|TRBJ1-1|TRBV5-1|TRBD1
CASSLRQGDTEAFF
TGCGCCAGCAGCTTGAGGCAGGGGGACACTGAAGCTTTCTTT
>NA|TRBJ2-3|TRBV15|TRBD2
CATSRFSGKRGTDTQYF
TGTGCCACCAGCAGATTTAGCGGGAAACGGGGCACAGATACGCAGTATTTT
>few|TRBJ2-1|TRBV30|TRBD2
CAFWTSGATHEQFF
TGTGCCTTCTGGACTAGCGGGGCAACCCATGAGCAGTTCTTC
>NA|TRBJ2-7|TRBV28|NA
CASSLLLGADYEQYF
TGTGCCAGCAGTTTGCTCTTAGGGGCCGACTACGAGCAGTACTTC
>NA|TRBJ2-6|TRBV19|NA
CASSPFLNPEAGANVLTF
TGTGCCAGTAGTCCCTTCCTGAACCCGGAGGCTGGGGCCAACGTCCTGACTTTC
>NA|TRBJ2-1|TRBV3-1/TRBV3-2|TRBD1
CASSLSWDRDYNEQFF
TGTGCCAGCAGCCTAAGCTGGGACAGGGACTACAATGAGCAGTTCTTC
>NA|TRBJ2-1|TRBV27|NA
CASSLLGVWGHNEQFF
TGTGCCAGCAGCCTTTTAGGGGTTTGGGGGCACAATGAGCAGTTCTTC
>NA|TRBJ2-2|TRBV10-3|TRBD1
CAIGDRDSNTGELFF
TGTGCCATCGGGGACAGGGATTCGAACACCGGGGAGCTGTTTTTT
>NA|TRBJ2-7|TRBV29-1|TRBD2
CSVELSGSGQYEQYF
TGCAGCGTTGAACTGAGCGGGAGTGGGCAATACGAGCAGTACTTC
>NA|TRBJ2-1|TRBV5-1|TRBD1
CASSGRQGLAGNEQFF
TGCGCCAGCAGCGGCCGACAGGGTCTAGCTGGCAATGAGCAGTTCTTC
>NA|TRBJ2-3|TRBV7-3|NA
CASSPAGSTDTQYF
TGTGCCAGCAGCCCCGCGGGGAGCACAGATACGCAGTATTTT
>NA|TRBJ2-1|TRBV6-2/TRBV6-3|TRBD2
CASSSDLREVYNEQFF
TGTGCCAGCAGCTCCGACTTGCGGGAGGTCTACAATGAGCAGTTCTTC
>NA|TRBJ2-5|TRBV6-1|NA
CASSEVGTPGTQYF
TGTGCCAGCAGTGAAGTGGGGACACCGGGGACCCAGTACTTC
>NA|TRBJ1-3|TRBV5-1|NA
CASRPASSGNTIYF
TGCGCCAGCAGGCCTGCGTCCTCTGGAAACACCATATATTTT
>NA|TRBJ2-1|TRBV15|NA
CATSAHLHEQFF
TGTGCCACCAGCGCCCACTTACATGAGCAGTTCTTC
>many|TRBJ1-2|TRBV30|NA
CAWRRGGYTF
TGTGCCTGGAGGAGGGGGGGCTACACCTTC
>once|TRBJ2-3|TRBV6-2/TRBV6-3|NA
CASSTRDFFANTQYF
TGTGCCAGCAGTACCCGGGACTTTTTTGCGAATACGCAGTATTTT
>NA|TRBJ2-7|TRBV19|TRBD2
CASSRGTSGSSYEQYF
TGTGCCAGTAGTCGCGGGACTAGCGGGAGCTCCTACGAGCAGTACTTC
>once|TRBJ1-2|TRBV2|TRBD1
CASSETGGASNYGYTF
TGTGCCAGCAGCGAAACAGGGGGCGCCTCTAACTATGGCTACACCTTC
>NA|TRBJ1-4|TRBV7-9|NA
CASSPGDYDEKLFF
TGTGCCAGCAGTCCCGGGGACTACGATGAAAAACTGTTTTTT
>NA|TRBJ2-5|TRBV7-9|NA
CASSLSVMAQQETQYF
TGTGCCAGCAGCTTATCGGTCATGGCACAGCAAGAGACCCAGTACTTC
>NA|TRBJ2-7|TRBV5-1|NA
CASMVPGSYEQYF
TGCGCCAGCATGGTACCGGGCTCCTACGAGCAGTACTTC
>NA|TRBJ2-7|TRBV27|TRBD2
CASSLSGASGDSYEQYF
TGTGCCAGCAGTTTATCTGGGGCTAGCGGAGACTCCTACGAGCAGTACTTC
>NA|TRBJ2-7|TRBV27|NA
CASSSGLRSYEQYF
TGTGCCAGCAGTTCGGGACTTAGATCCTACGAGCAGTACTTC
>NA|TRBJ2-5|TRBV18|TRBD2
CASSPPEGSGRAEETQYF
TGTGCCAGCTCACCACCGGAGGGTAGCGGGAGGGCCGAGGAGACCCAGTACTTC
>few|TRBJ2-3|TRBV6-4|TRBD2
CASSDMTGTSPIIYTQYF
TGTGCCAGCAGTGATATGACCGGGACTAGCCCCATAATTTATACGCAGTATTTT
>NA|TRBJ2-3|TRBV1|NA
CTSSQDRLGGPPADTQYF
TGCACCAGCAGCCAAGATCGGTTGGGGGGGCCCCCGGCAGATACGCAGTATTTT
>NA|TRBJ1-5|TRBV11-2|NA
CASSATGGGQPQHF
TGTGCCAGCAGCGCGACAGGTGGGGGTCAGCCCCAGCATTTT
>NA|TRBJ2-1|TRBV21-1|NA
CASSRTSGRGEDEQFF
TGTGCCAGCAGCAGGACTAGCGGGAGGGGAGAGGATGAGCAGTTCTTC
>NA|TRBJ2-1|TRBV3-1/TRBV3-2|TRBD1
CASSPGGTGETYNEQFF
TGTGCCAGCAGCCCAGGAGGGACAGGGGAGACCTACAATGAGCAGTTCTTC
>NA|TRBJ2-1|TRBV6-2/TRBV6-3|NA
CASSYPGEQFF
TGTGCCAGCAGTTACCCAGGAGAGCAGTTCTTC
>NA|TRBJ2-2|TRBV7-8|NA
CASTQWAPNTGELFF
TGTGCCAGCACCCAATGGGCACCCAACACCGGGGAGCTGTTTTTT
>NA|TRBJ1-1|TRBV24-1|TRBD1
CATSEPDRGATEAFF
TGTGCCACCAGTGAACCGGACAGGGGAGCCACTGAAGCTTTCTTT
>NA|TRBJ2-1|TRBV18|TRBD2
CASSPPYTSGIYNEQFF
TGTGCCAGCTCACCACCGTATACTAGCGGGATCTACAATGAGCAGTTCTTC
>NA|TRBJ2-7|TRBV27|TRBD1
CASSLSGPSRAGGMDEQYF
TGTGCCAGCAGTTTATCGGGCCCATCTAGGGCAGGGGGCATGGACGAGCAGTACTTC
>NA|TRBJ2-5|TRBV11-3|NA
CASSPTGNQETQYF
TGTGCCAGCAGCCCTACAGGGAACCAAGAGACCCAGTACTTC
>NA|TRBJ2-6|TRBV7-9|TRBD1
CASSSDRGLYLSGANVLTF
TGTGCCAGCAGCTCGGACAGGGGACTGTACTTGTCTGGGGCCAACGTCCTGACTTTC
>NA|TRBJ1-1|TRBV6-2/TRBV6-3|TRBD1
CASSYLGRGFPMNTEAFF
TGTGCCAGCAGTTACCTGGGCAGGGGGTTTCCCATGAACACTGAAGCTTTCTTT
>NA|TRBJ1-4|TRBV28|TRBD1
CASRTTGATNEKLFF
TGTGCCAGCAGGACGACAGGGGCCACTAATGAAAAACTGTTTTTT
>once|TRBJ2-1|TRBV6-6|TRBD2
CATLAGTNYNEQFF
TGTGCCACCTTAGCGGGGACCAATTACAATGAGCAGTTCTTC
>NA|TRBJ1-2|TRBV6-1|NA
CASSEALPDFYGYTF
TGTGCCAGCAGTGAAGCGCTTCCGGACTTCTATGGCTACACCTTC
>NA|TRBJ2-2|TRBV4-3|TRBD2
CASSGRVKGGELFF
TGCGCCAGCAGCGGGAGGGTCAAAGGCGGGGAGCTGTTTTTT
>NA|TRBJ2-3|TRBV4-2|TRBD2
CASSQAYMAGGDTDTQYF
TGTGCCAGCAGCCAAGCCTATATGGCGGGAGGGGACACAGATACGCAGTATTTT
>NA|TRBJ1-5|TRBV18|NA
CASSPYRTADNQPQHF
TGTGCCAGCTCACCCTACCGGACAGCGGACAATCAGCCCCAGCATTTT
>NA|TRBJ1-1|TRBV3-1/TRBV3-2|NA
CASSQFFVSGTEAFF
TGTGCCAGCAGCCAATTTTTCGTTTCGGGGACTGAAGCTTTCTTT
>NA|TRBJ2-3|TRBV18|NA
CASSTGRSNTDTQYF
TGTGCCAGCTCAACAGGGCGGTCTAACACAGATACGCAGTATTTT
>NA|TRBJ2-3|TRBV7-2|NA
CASSLAGGGNTDTQYF
TGTGCCAGCAGCTTAGCGGGAGGGGGGAACACAGATACGCAGTATTTT
>once|TRBJ2-7|TRBV18|TRBD2
CASSPGAGDEQYF
TGTGCCAGCTCACCAGGGGCGGGAGACGAGCAGTACTTC
>NA|TRBJ2-1|TRBV4-2|NA
CASESSEDNEQFF
TGTGCCAGCGAAAGTAGTGAGGACAATGAGCAGTTCTTC
>NA|TRBJ2-7|TRBV3-1/TRBV3-2|TRBD2
CASSQELVLADHYEQYF
TGTGCCAGCAGCCAAGAACTGGTACTAGCGGATCACTACGAGCAGTACTTC
>NA|TRBJ2-2|TRBV19|NA
CASRIRGTGELFF
TGTGCCAGTAGAATCAGGGGCACCGGGGAGCTGTTTTTT
>NA|TRBJ2-1|TRBV7-8|TRBD2
CASSLGTSGRNVDEQFF
TGTGCCAGCAGCTTAGGGACTAGCGGGAGAAACGTGGATGAGCAGTTCTTC
>NA|TRBJ1-1|TRBV2|TRBD1
CASRVTGGTEAFF
TGTGCCAGCAGAGTTACAGGGGGCACTGAAGCTTTCTTT